Included here is one T cell receptor beta chain sequence, with context. This sample stems from a study of cytomegalovirus exposure and HLA in healthy donors. The V segment lost 4 bases and the J segment 4 bases; nucleotides outside the gene matches: 9. Germline V gene lookup returns CDR1 LNHDA and CDR2 SQIVND (reference sequence). There are 16 residues in the CDR3. With 60 Vbeta and 13 Jbeta primers, the PCR was carried out. The assay was immunoSEQ multiplex PCR, and TCRdb's table has in-frame clones only and misses some. The sample holds about 120,000 clones, around three quarters seen once. The TCR sequence derives from a woman aged 18-29 years in good health and CMV-seropositive. The sample taken for sequencing was PBMCs. The chain recombines TRBV19 with TRBJ2-2; 7 bases are shared with TRBD1. CDR3 loop: CASSTQQGWFTGELFF. In DNA, the CDR3 is TGTGCCAGTAGTACCCAACAGGGGTGGTTCACCGGGGAGCTGTTTTTT.